This T cell receptor (beta chain) was obtained from a study of cytomegalovirus exposure and HLA in healthy donors. Study-level points and caveats: Per a later analysis, 18,000 or so TCR beta sequences showed association with HLA alleles at 0.05 false discovery rate. An ancestry cluster, one associated with Asian ancestry, reportedly showed fewer N-insertions than the approximately 720-donor mean in a later analysis. About 90% or about 30% of the time was how often most TCR beta V segments were productive, according to an earlier analysis.

Of note for this clone: Its specificity is not known.

The study ran its PCR with 60 Vbeta and 13 Jbeta primers. Measured with immunoSEQ multiplex PCR; TCRdb has only the in-frame clones, and not every one. There are approximately 160,000 clones in the sample; roughly 80% occur only once, and less than 1% lies in the top ten. The sequenced sample was PBMCs. The origin of this receptor is a girl aged 2 to 9 in good health and CMV-seropositive.

CDR3 sequence: CATSRLRASGSHNEQFF. The CDR3 region has the DNA TGTGCCACCAGCCGCCTGAGGGCTAGCGGGTCGCACAATGAGCAGTTCTTC. The chain uses TRBV15 and TRBJ2-1; 8 bases align to TRBD2. Germline-derived CDR1 and CDR2 are LNHNV and YYDKDF (reference sequence). J was trimmed by 5 bases and V by 5 bases; bases with no gene match: 14. The CDR3 contains 17 residues.